This T cell receptor beta chain was recovered during a study of shared clonotypes between healthy human individuals. Sequenced by immunoSEQ multiplex PCR; TCRdb stores in-frame clones only, minus some. The sample records around 2.1 million clones, about 92% being singletons. CDR1 SGHVS and CDR2 FQNEAQ come from the germline V gene. The V end was cut by 2 bases, the J end by 8 bases, with 19 bases between. This CDR3 has 16 residues. Naive CD8 cells lacked CD45RO, underwent positive selection for CCR7 and left out terminally differentiated effector memory CD45RA+ cells. The chain has TRBV7-8 and TRBJ2-1, with D unclear. What was sequenced was naive CD8+ T cells from PBMCs. The sequence derives from a man between 18 and 35 years old in good health. Some clones in this sample may be carry-over from other donors' samples. DNA for the CDR3: TGTGCCAGCAGCTTAATTGTCTTTAGTCTAGATGATGAGCAGTTCTTC. This codes for CASSLIVFSLDDEQFF. Combining the CDR3 with reference TRBV7-8 and TRBJ2-1 gives the whole variable domain GAGVSQSPRYKVAKRGQDVALRCDPISGHVSLFWYQQALGQGPEFLTYFQNEAQLDKSGLPSDRFFAERPEGSVSTLKIQRTQQEDSAVYLCASSLIVFSLDDEQFFGPGTRLTVL.